Below are 18 T cell receptor beta chains sequenced from a single sample in a study of blood T cell repertoires in COVID-19. Produced via immunoSEQ multiplex PCR; TCRdb's table is partial and in-frame only. The repertoire includes approximately 190,000 clones, 65% to 90% of them detected once, and about 6% sits in the top ten. Material: peripheral blood. These receptor sequences come from an older man with acute or convalescent COVID-19.

The CDR3 sequence: CASSLGGPTGTVGELFF. The CDR3 region has the DNA TGCGCCAGCAGCTTGGGGGGACCTACAGGGACGGTCGGGGAGCTGTTTTTT. The chain uses TRBV5-1 and TRBJ2-2; a weak D match, TRBD1 (6 bases). Germline CDR1 SGHRS, CDR2 YFSETQ. This CDR3 comprises 17 residues. Deletions cut 0 bases from V and 7 bases from J, with 19 bases between.

The chain recombines TRBV24-1 with TRBJ2-1; 7 nucleotides match TRBD2. From germline, CDR1 is KGHDR and CDR2 SFDVKD. The CDR3 contains 16 residues. Trimming cost V 7 bases and J 0 bases; bases outside gene matches: 8. The CDR3 loop reads CATSAGDSSSYNEQFF. For the CDR3, the DNA is TGTGCCACCAGCGCGGGGGACTCGAGCTCCTACAATGAGCAGTTCTTC.

CDR3 loop: CASSPLQGVSYGYTF. CDR3 DNA sequence: TGTGCCAGCAGTCCCCTTCAGGGGGTTAGCTATGGCTACACCTTC. The rearrangement links TRBV28 to TRBJ1-2, with 7 bases identical to TRBD1. J was trimmed by 4 bases and V by 5 bases; bases with no gene match: 10. Germline assignment: CDR1 MDHEN and CDR2 SYDVKM. The CDR3 is made up of 15 amino acids.

This chain uses TRBV3-1 (or the pseudogene TRBV3-2) with TRBJ1-2; TRBD1 matches at 8 bases. Losses at the gene ends were 4 bases for V and 4 bases for J; bases not matched to a gene: 5. The CDR3 extends over 14 amino acids. Germline-derived CDR1 and CDR2 are LGHDT and YNNKEL (reference sequence). The CDR3 coding sequence is TGTGCCAGCAGCCTCTCCGGACAGGGCTATGGCTACACCTTC. Its protein product is CASSLSGQGYGYTF.

V and J are TRBV19 and TRBJ1-4, with TRBD1 matching over 8 bases. V lost 2 bases and J lost 4; bases outside the gene matches: 12. CDR1 is LNHDA, CDR2 SQIVND, per germline (reference sequence). The CDR3 has 18 residues. As DNA, the CDR3 is TGTGCCAGTAGTATATTACGACAGGGGCCGAGTGGTAATGAAAAACTGTTTTTT. Translation gives CASSILRQGPSGNEKLFF. Filled out from reference TRBV19 and TRBJ1-4, the complete variable domain reads DGGITQSPKYLFRKEGQNVTLSCEQNLNHDAMYWYRQDPGQGLRLIYYSQIVNDFQKGDIAEGYSVSREKKESFPLTVTSAQKNPTAFYLCASSILRQGPSGNEKLFFGSGTQLSVL.

This chain connects TRBV7-2 to TRBJ1-1; the match to TRBD1 covers 7 bases. The trim removed 2 bases at V and 3 bases at J, leaving 3 bases unmatched. The CDR3 contains 14 residues. Germline V CDR1 and CDR2: SGHTA, FQGNSA. The CDR3 loop is CASSLRGRDTEAFF. The CDR3, as DNA: TGTGCCAGCAGCTTAAGGGGGCGAGACACTGAAGCTTTCTTT.

The V gene is TRBV6-5, the J gene TRBJ2-3; D might be TRBD2 (6 bases). Trimming removed 5 bases at V and 0 bases at J, with 12 bases between. The CDR3 spans 15 residues. Germline V gene lookup returns CDR1 MNHEY and CDR2 SVGAGI. In DNA, the CDR3 is TGTGCCAGCAGTCCGCTAGCGTATAGCACAGATACGCAGTATTTT. Translating it yields CASSPLAYSTDTQYF.

The CDR3 DNA sequence: TGTGCCAGCTCTCACAGGGGTGGGCACAATCAGCCCCAGCATTTT. Protein product: CASSHRGGHNQPQHF. The rearrangement joins TRBV18 to TRBJ1-5, with 7 positions matching TRBD1. After removal of 6 bases from V and 3 bases from J, the junction contained 8 bases not matched to a gene. Germline CDR1 reads KGHSH; CDR2 reads LQKENI. There are 15 residues in the CDR3.

The chain joins TRBV7-6 to TRBJ2-1, with D tentatively TRBD2 (5 bases). CDR3 length: 16 residues. V lost 2 bases and J 6 bases, leaving 17 bases between the germline ends. In germline, CDR1 is SGHVS, CDR2 FNYEAQ. CDR3 amino acids: CASSLQYIEGRNEQFF. CDR3 in DNA: TGTGCCAGCAGCTTACAGTACATTGAGGGCCGCAATGAGCAGTTCTTC.

This rearrangement joins TRBV6-6 to TRBJ2-5, with 7 bases lining up with TRBD2. The CDR3 is 14 amino acids. The V gene end was trimmed by 7 bases and the J gene end by 5 bases; junction bases not matched to a gene: 10. From germline, CDR1 is MNHNY and CDR2 SVGAGI (reference sequence). CDR3 residues: CASMTGGSRETQYF. For the CDR3, the DNA is TGTGCCAGCATGACTGGCGGGAGTAGGGAGACCCAGTACTTC.

This sequence joins TRBV5-1 and TRBJ2-1; TRBD2 matches 7 bases. The V segment lost 0 bases and the J segment 5 bases; nucleotides outside the gene matches: 2. Germline V gene sequence: CDR1 SGHRS, CDR2 YFSETQ. The CDR3 runs to 14 residues. CDR3 loop: CASSLGGSHNEQFF. In DNA form, the CDR3 reads TGCGCCAGCAGCTTGGGCGGGAGCCACAATGAGCAGTTCTTC.

The V gene is TRBV5-1, the J gene TRBJ1-2; TRBD1 matches at 7 bases. CDR3 length equals 13 residues. Trimming cost V 3 bases and J 4 bases; bases outside gene matches: 3. The germline V gene has CDR1 SGHRS and CDR2 YFSETQ. The CDR3 spells CASSSPGGYGYTF. The CDR3 coding sequence is TGCGCCAGCAGCTCCCCAGGGGGCTATGGCTACACCTTC.

The chain combines TRBV6-5 with TRBJ2-7; 7 nucleotides line up with TRBD2. The CDR3 has 15 residues. The trim removed 3 bases at V and 5 bases at J, leaving 10 bases unmatched. Germline lookup yields CDR1 MNHEY and CDR2 SVGAGI. This CDR3 reads CASSYGREFTHEQYF. Written as DNA, the CDR3 is TGTGCCAGCAGTTATGGGCGGGAGTTTACCCACGAGCAGTACTTC.

The V gene is TRBV5-1, the J gene TRBJ2-2; TRBD2 is a possible D gene (5 bases). Trimming shortened V by 0 bases and J by 3 bases, and 12 bases separated the two germline ends. The CDR3 covers 16 residues. The V gene's germline CDR1 is SGHRS and CDR2 YFSETQ. The CDR3 DNA follows: TGCGCCAGCAGCTTGGCAGCGGCACCCGACACCGGGGAGCTGTTTTTT. Protein product: CASSLAAAPDTGELFF.

This sequence joins TRBV7-8 and TRBJ1-3; TRBD1 matches at 8 bases. V trimming: 6 bases; J trimming: 9 bases; junction bases outside the gene matches: 13. The CDR3 covers 15 residues. Germline V gene sequence: CDR1 SGHVS, CDR2 FQNEAQ. CDR3 region: CASSGDRGLVGTIYF. CDR3 nucleotide sequence: TGTGCCAGCAGTGGCGACAGGGGACTGGTCGGCACCATATATTTT.

The gene calls are TRBV28 and TRBJ2-3; D unclear. Germline lookup yields CDR1 MDHEN and CDR2 SYDVKM. V lost 2 bases, J lost 9 bases, and 15 bases lay in between. This CDR3 comprises 14 residues. The CDR3: CASSLSSVVGTQYF. The CDR3 DNA follows: TGTGCCAGCAGTTTAAGTTCTGTGGTGGGCACGCAGTATTTT.

The V and J genes are TRBV7-2 and TRBJ1-6; 10 bases are a match to TRBD1. CDR1 is SGHTA and CDR2 is FQGNSA in the germline V gene. Trimming at V came to 5 bases and at J to 8 bases, leaving 3 bases not matched to a gene. The CDR3 runs to 14 residues. The CDR3 nucleotides are TGTGCCAGCAGCAGGACAGGGGGGGATTCACCCCTCCACTTT. Its translation: CASSRTGGDSPLHF.

This chain connects TRBV28 to TRBJ1-5; tentatively, D is TRBD1 (5 bases). Trimming took 5 bases from V and 2 from J, leaving 13 bases between them. Germline V CDR1 and CDR2: MDHEN, SYDVKM. The CDR3 is 15 amino acids. CDR3 sequence: CASSGVGAGNQPQHF. The CDR3 nucleotides are TGTGCCAGCAGTGGGGTAGGGGCTGGCAATCAGCCCCAGCATTTT. The variable domain in full, completed from reference TRBV28 and TRBJ1-5, reads DVKVTQSSRYLVKRTGEKVFLECVQDMDHENMFWYRQDPGLGLRLIYFSYDVKMKEKGDIPEGYSVSREKKERFSLILESASTNQTSMYLCASSGVGAGNQPQHFGDGTRLSIL.